The rows below give T cell receptor beta chains drawn from one sample of a study of CD8 T cells in Susac syndrome. TCRdb passed the immunoSEQ multiplex PCR reads through MiXCR, listing each CDR3 protein once. Among 70,000 to 100,000 distinct CDR3 sequences, roughly 95% were seen once, and the ten largest hold more than 0.5%. The specimen was CD8+ T cells from PBMCs. The source of these receptors is a human donor with Susac syndrome. CDR3s include the opening cysteine and the closing phenylalanine or tryptophan. D genes are given only for firm matches. Some rows mark clone size as missing; the rest say once, few, many or name a class of expanded clone.

cdr3_nt cdr3_aa d_call v_call clone_size j_call
TGTGCCAGCAGCCTTAGCGGGAGGCAGGAGACCCAGTACTTC CASSLSGRQETQYF TRBD2 TRBV5-6 - TRBJ2-5
TGTGCCACCAGTGACGCAGGGGAGACCCAGTACTTC CATSDAGETQYF - TRBV24-1 - TRBJ2-5
TGTGCCAGCAACTTAGACTCGGACGGGCGCTTGACTAACTATGGCTACACCTTC CASNLDSDGRLTNYGYTF - TRBV6-1 - TRBJ1-2
TGTGCCAGCAGCTTGACAGGGGACCCTACTAACATTCAGTACTTC CASSLTGDPTNIQYF TRBD1 TRBV7-2 - TRBJ2-4
TGTGCCAGCACCATAGGGGGTTACGGCTGGAAGACCCAGTACTTC CASTIGGYGWKTQYF - TRBV28 - TRBJ2-5
TGCAGTGCTAGAGCGGGACAGGGGTTCGCTTTCTTT CSARAGQGFAFF TRBD1 TRBV20-1 - TRBJ1-1
TGTGCCAGCAGCCCCGGTGTGGGTGAAGCTTTCTTT CASSPGVGEAFF - TRBV9 - TRBJ1-1
TGCAGTGCTAGAGTTCTCCTAGCCAAAAACATTCAGTACTTC CSARVLLAKNIQYF - TRBV20-1 - TRBJ2-4
TGTGCCTGGAGGAAGGACAGGGGGGACTATGGCTACACCTTC CAWRKDRGDYGYTF TRBD1 TRBV30 - TRBJ1-2
TGTGCCAGCTCACCACCAATACGGGACGGGGACTATGGCTACACCTTC CASSPPIRDGDYGYTF - TRBV18 - TRBJ1-2
TGCGCCAGCAGCTTTTCAGGCAGCCTGAACACCGGGGAGCTGTTTTTT CASSFSGSLNTGELFF - TRBV5-1 - TRBJ2-2
TGTGCCAGCAGCTCGGACAGGGTAGAGACCCAGTACTTC CASSSDRVETQYF TRBD1 TRBV5-6 - TRBJ2-5
TGTGCCAGCAGACCGGGACAGGGAAGGCGAGCGACTTCCTACGAGCAGTACTTC CASRPGQGRRATSYEQYF TRBD1 TRBV12-3/TRBV12-4 once TRBJ2-7
TGTGCCAGCAGCTTAGAAGGGTGGGAGACCCAGTACTTC CASSLEGWETQYF - TRBV7-2 - TRBJ2-5
TGTGCCTGGAAAGCAGGGAGCACCTATAATTCACCCCTCCACTTT CAWKAGSTYNSPLHF - TRBV30 - TRBJ1-6
TGCGCCAGCAGCCAAGGCACCGGGGCAGGGGTGAGCGAGCAGTACTTC CASSQGTGAGVSEQYF - TRBV4-3 once TRBJ2-7
TGCGCCAGCAGCCAAGGATACTTGACAGGGGGCGACGAGCAGTACTTC CASSQGYLTGGDEQYF TRBD1 TRBV4-1 - TRBJ2-7
TGCAGTGCTTCCCAGGGGGCGGATGGCAATGAGCAGTTCTTC CSASQGADGNEQFF TRBD1 TRBV20-1 once TRBJ2-1
TGTGCCAGTAGTGGTCTCGGGACAGGGGTGAACGAGCAGTACTTC CASSGLGTGVNEQYF TRBD1 TRBV19 - TRBJ2-7
TGCAGCGTTGACGTCCGGGGACGGAACACTGAAGCTTTCTTT CSVDVRGRNTEAFF - TRBV29-1 - TRBJ1-1
TGTGCCAGCAAACTAGCGGGGTATCTTAGGCAGTACTTC CASKLAGYLRQYF TRBD2 TRBV7-2 once TRBJ2-7
TGTGCCTGGGGGGGGACAGGGATTGGCTACACCTTC CAWGGTGIGYTF TRBD1 TRBV30 - TRBJ1-2
TGCAGTGCTAGGGAGAACACTGAAGCTTTCTTT CSARENTEAFF - TRBV20-1 - TRBJ1-1
TGTGCCAGCAGGGGAGTCCAAGAGACCCAGTACTTC CASRGVQETQYF - TRBV6-2/TRBV6-3 - TRBJ2-5
TGTGCCACCAGTGATTTAGGGCAGGTCCATGGCTACACCTTC CATSDLGQVHGYTF - TRBV24-1 once TRBJ1-2
TGTGCCAGCAGCTTAGCATACACTGAAGCTTTCTTT CASSLAYTEAFF - TRBV11-1 once TRBJ1-1
TGTGCCACCAGCAGAGTCGAATCGGGAGATACGCAGTATTTT CATSRVESGDTQYF - TRBV15 - TRBJ2-3
TGTGCCAGCATTGGGCAGGGGGGATCACCCCTCCACTTT CASIGQGGSPLHF TRBD1 TRBV7-9 few TRBJ1-6
TGTGCCAGCAGGCGGACCTTAAACACCGGGGAGCTGTTTTTT CASRRTLNTGELFF - TRBV2 - TRBJ2-2
TGTGCCAGCAGCCTTACCTTGGGATACGAATCACCCCTCCACTTT CASSLTLGYESPLHF - TRBV3-1 once TRBJ1-6
TGTGCCAGCAGCTTGGGGACAGAAAACACTGAAGCTTTCTTT CASSLGTENTEAFF - TRBV5-4 - TRBJ1-1
TGTGCCAGCAGTGTTAAAGGACACACTGAAGCTTTCTTT CASSVKGHTEAFF - TRBV6-1 - TRBJ1-1
TGTGCCAGCAGCGCCACCACTTTCAGGGTTGGCACCGGGGAGCTGTTTTTT CASSATTFRVGTGELFF - TRBV6-1 - TRBJ2-2
TGTGCCAGCAGTTACGGGGCGGGGACCGTGCTGTACTTC CASSYGAGTVLYF - TRBV6-5 - TRBJ2-7